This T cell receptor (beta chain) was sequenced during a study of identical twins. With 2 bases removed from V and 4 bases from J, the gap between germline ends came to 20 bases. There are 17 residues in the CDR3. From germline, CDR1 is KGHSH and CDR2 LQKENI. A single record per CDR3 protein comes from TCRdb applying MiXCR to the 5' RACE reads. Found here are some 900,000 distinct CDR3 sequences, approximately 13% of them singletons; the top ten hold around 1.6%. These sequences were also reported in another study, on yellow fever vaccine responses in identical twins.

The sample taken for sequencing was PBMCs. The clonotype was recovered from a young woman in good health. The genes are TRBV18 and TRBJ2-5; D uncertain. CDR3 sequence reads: CASSPKGFHDLPETQYF. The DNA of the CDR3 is TGTGCCAGCTCACCAAAGGGTTTCCACGACTTACCAGAGACCCAGTACTTC.